This record looks at one T cell receptor beta chain sequence and its context. What it recognizes is unknown. There are 13 residues in the CDR3. Per germline, CDR1 SQVTM and CDR2 ANQGSEA. V was pared by 6 bases and J by 5 bases, with 3 bases of the junction left unmatched. TCRdb's copy holds only in-frame clones and misses some; the assay was immunoSEQ multiplex PCR. The data contain 25,000 to 35,000 clones, 75% to 90% of them singletons. The sample belongs to a study of OX40 agonist ivuxolimab in advanced cancers. General study findings and limits: Patients who responded partially at 0.1-3.0 mg/kg showed clonal expansion ranking among the lowest. At 0.1 to 3.0 mg/kg, CD4+ and CD8+ blood T cells expanded clonally by week 6.

The starting material was CD4+ or CD8+ T cells sorted from blood, obtained in a trial of the OX40 agonist ivuxolimab. The chain links TRBV29-1 to TRBJ2-2, with TRBD2 identical over 10 bases. This clonotype was obtained from an adult with an advanced solid tumor such as melanoma, head and neck, liver or kidney cancer. CDR3 coding DNA: TGCAGCGTATTAGCGGGAGGAACCGGGGAGCTGTTTTTT. This codes for CSVLAGGTGELFF.